This record concerns one T cell receptor (beta chain) sequence. Here immunoSEQ multiplex PCR was the method, and the copy in TCRdb shows in-frame clones only, minus some. The sample lists around 84,000 clones, nearly 95% occurring once. Per the germline V gene, CDR1 is MDHEN and CDR2 is SYDVKM. After removal of 2 bases from V and 5 bases from J, the junction contained 6 bases not matched to a gene. CDR3 length: 16 amino acids. The data were taken from a study of T cell changes during pregnancy in multiple sclerosis. This sequence was found in a female donor in good health, enrolled as a control in a pregnancy study. V and J are TRBV28 and TRBJ1-5; 10 bases are a match to TRBD1. Here the sequenced sample was peripheral blood, taken in the second trimester of pregnancy. CDR3 sequence: CASSLGDRGTDQPQHF. The CDR3 DNA sequence: TGTGCCAGCAGTTTAGGGGACAGGGGAACGGATCAGCCCCAGCATTTT.